Here is one TCR beta chain with its context. What it recognizes is unknown. Whole-study results and caveats: Tumor-infiltrating Treg TCR alpha and beta sequences overlapped most with tumor naive CD4+ T cells, then blood naive.

TCRdb fed the 5' RACE reads into MiXCR, producing one record per CDR3 protein. The sample has approximately 60,000 distinct CDR3 sequences, around a quarter seen once. Trimming took 6 bases from V and 2 from J, leaving 14 bases between them. The CDR3 is 15 amino acids. Germline loops: CDR1 MDHEN, CDR2 SYDVKM. The source material was tumor-infiltrating memory CD4+ T cells sorted from the breast tumor. Specified subset: memory CD4+ T cells, CD4+CD45RO+CD25-. This TCR was sampled from a female donor with breast cancer. This chain joins TRBV28 and TRBJ1-5; D is possibly TRBD1 (5 bases). In nucleotides, the CDR3 is TGTGCCAGCAGAAAAGACAGATCCCGCAATCAGCCCCAGCATTTT. Its translation is CASRKDRSRNQPQHF.